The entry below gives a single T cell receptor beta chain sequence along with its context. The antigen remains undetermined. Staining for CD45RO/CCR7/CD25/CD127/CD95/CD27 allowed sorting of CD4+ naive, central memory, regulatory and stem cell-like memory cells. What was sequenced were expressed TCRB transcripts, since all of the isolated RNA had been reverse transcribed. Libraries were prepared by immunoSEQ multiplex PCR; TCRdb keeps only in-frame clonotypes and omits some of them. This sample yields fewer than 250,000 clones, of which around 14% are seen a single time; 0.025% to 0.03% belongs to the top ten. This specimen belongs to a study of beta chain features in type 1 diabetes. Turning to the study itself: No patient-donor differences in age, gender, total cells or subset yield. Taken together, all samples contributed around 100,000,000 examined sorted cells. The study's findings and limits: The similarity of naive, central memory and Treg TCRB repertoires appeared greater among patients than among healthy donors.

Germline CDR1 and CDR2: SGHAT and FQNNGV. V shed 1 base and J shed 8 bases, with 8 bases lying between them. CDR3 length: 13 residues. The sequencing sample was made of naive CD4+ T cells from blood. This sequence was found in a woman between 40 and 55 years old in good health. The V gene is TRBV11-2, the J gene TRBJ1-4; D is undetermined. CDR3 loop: CASSLGRFEKLFF. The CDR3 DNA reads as TGTGCCAGCAGCTTAGGGAGGTTCGAAAAACTGTTTTTT.